The source of this TCR beta chain is a study of T-cell reconstitution after alpha-beta-depleted transplantation in children. V lost 4 bases to trimming and J lost 0 bases, with 6 bases between them. This CDR3 spans 13 amino acids. CDR1 and CDR2 from the germline V gene are MNHEY and SVGAGI. This clonotype was detected many times. Its antigen is as yet unknown. Overall study results and limits: Recipient T cells and thymic progenitors that survived were the source of the high TCRbeta diversity seen at day 60 in some patients. Where alpha-beta T cells came from about two months after transplant was reportedly several hundred expanded graft clones.

Unique molecular identifiers tagged the TCRbeta library. TCRdb passed the PCR reads through MiXCR, listing each CDR3 protein once. The sample lists over 120,000 distinct CDR3 sequences, 8% to 10% occurring once. Sequencing used PBMCs, mostly from graft donor cells, obtained 180 days after TCRalphabeta/CD19-depleted stem cell transplant. The rearrangement uses TRBV6-5 and TRBJ1-1; the D is unclear. This TCR was recovered from a female patient aged 2 to 10 who had a stem cell transplant for congenital amegakaryocytic thrombocytopenia, so the T cells may come from the graft donor. Here the CDR3 DNA reads TGTGCCAGCAGTTCCACAATGAACACTGAAGCTTTCTTT. Protein product: CASSSTMNTEAFF.